This TCR beta chain was captured in a study of chemoradiotherapy in HPV16-positive cancers. Study-level results: HPV-specific T cells were functionally defined from only a couple of HPV16-positive patients. Candidate HPV-specific clones and E7-related TCR motifs grew in tumor during treatment. HPV-responsive T-cell expansion during chemoradiotherapy was linked to improved recurrence-free survival in HPV16-positive patients.

V lost 1 base and J 0 bases, leaving 12 bases between the germline ends. The germline CDR1 and CDR2 sequences are SGHNT and YYREEE (reference sequence). The CDR3 runs 16 residues. As concerns this clone: Its antigen is unidentified.

The assay was immunoSEQ multiplex PCR, and TCRdb's table has in-frame clones only and misses some. The sample yields about 4,600 clones, roughly 88% seen once. Repeated repertoire sampling spanned the course of chemoradiotherapy. The source was tumor tissue, collected from a patient who underwent chemoradiotherapy. The source is a human donor with HPV-associated anogenital cancer. This chain connects TRBV5-4 to TRBJ2-3; D is tentatively TRBD1 or TRBD2 (5 bases each). CDR3 DNA sequence: TGTGCCAGCAGCTTGATCGGGACCTCTAGCACAGATACGCAGTATTTT. This gives the protein CASSLIGTSSTDTQYF.